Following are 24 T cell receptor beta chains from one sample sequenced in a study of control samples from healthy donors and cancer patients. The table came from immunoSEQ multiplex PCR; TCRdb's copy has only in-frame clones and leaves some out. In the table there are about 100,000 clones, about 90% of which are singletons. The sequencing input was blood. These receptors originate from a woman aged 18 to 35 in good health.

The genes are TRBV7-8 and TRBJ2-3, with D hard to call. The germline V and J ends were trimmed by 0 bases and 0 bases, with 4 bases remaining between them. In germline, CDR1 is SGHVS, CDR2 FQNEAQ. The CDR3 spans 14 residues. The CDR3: CASSLATSTDTQYF. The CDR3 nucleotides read TGTGCCAGCAGCTTAGCGACTAGCACAGATACGCAGTATTTT.

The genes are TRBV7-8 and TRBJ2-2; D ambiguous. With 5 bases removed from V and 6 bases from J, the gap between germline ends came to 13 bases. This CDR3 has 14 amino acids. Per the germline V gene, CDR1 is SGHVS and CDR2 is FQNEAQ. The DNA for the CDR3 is TGTGCCAGCAGCCCCCGGCGAAGGGCCGGGGAGCTGTTTTTT. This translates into CASSPRRRAGELFF. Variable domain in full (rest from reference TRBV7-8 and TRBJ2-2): GAGVSQSPRYKVAKRGQDVALRCDPISGHVSLFWYQQALGQGPEFLTYFQNEAQLDKSGLPSDRFFAERPEGSVSTLKIQRTQQEDSAVYLCASSPRRRAGELFFGEGSRLTVL.

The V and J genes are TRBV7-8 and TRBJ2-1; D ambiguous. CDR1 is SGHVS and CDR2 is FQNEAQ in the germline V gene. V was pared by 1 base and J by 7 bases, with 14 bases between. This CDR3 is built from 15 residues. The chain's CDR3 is CASSLEVGFRNEQFF. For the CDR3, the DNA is TGTGCCAGCAGCTTAGAGGTGGGCTTTAGGAATGAGCAGTTCTTC.

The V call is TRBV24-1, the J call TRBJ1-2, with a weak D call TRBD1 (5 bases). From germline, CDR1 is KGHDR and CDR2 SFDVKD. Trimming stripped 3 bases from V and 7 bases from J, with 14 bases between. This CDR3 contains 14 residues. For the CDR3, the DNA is TGTGCCACCAGTGATCCCGGGGGGTCCGTTGGCTACACCTTC. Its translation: CATSDPGGSVGYTF.

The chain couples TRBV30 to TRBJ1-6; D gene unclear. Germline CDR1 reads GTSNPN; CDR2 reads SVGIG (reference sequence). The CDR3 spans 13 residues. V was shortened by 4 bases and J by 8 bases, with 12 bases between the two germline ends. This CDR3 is CAWTKWNDSPLHF. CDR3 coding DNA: TGTGCCTGGACTAAATGGAATGATTCACCCCTCCACTTT.

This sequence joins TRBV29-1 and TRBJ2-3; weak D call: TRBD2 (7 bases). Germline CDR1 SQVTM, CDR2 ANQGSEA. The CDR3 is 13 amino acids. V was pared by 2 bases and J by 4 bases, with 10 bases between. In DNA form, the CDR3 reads TGCAGCGTTGAAACGGGGGGCCCAGATACGCAGTATTTT. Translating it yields CSVETGGPDTQYF.

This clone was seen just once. The CDR3 reads CASSQVGPPGTNEKLFF. Written as DNA, the CDR3 is TGCGCCAGCAGCCAAGTTGGACCCCCAGGGACTAATGAAAAACTGTTTTTT. This chain uses TRBV4-1 with TRBJ1-4, with D perhaps TRBD1 (5 bases). Trimming left V 1 base short and J 2 bases short, with 14 bases between. Germline-derived CDR1 and CDR2 are MGHRA and YSYEKL. This CDR3 has 17 residues.

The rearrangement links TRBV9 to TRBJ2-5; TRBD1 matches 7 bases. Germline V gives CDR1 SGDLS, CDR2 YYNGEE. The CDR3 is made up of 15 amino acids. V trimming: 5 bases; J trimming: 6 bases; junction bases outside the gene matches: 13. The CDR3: CASSAPGQLPQTQYF. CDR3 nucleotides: TGTGCCAGCAGTGCACCGGGACAGTTGCCTCAGACCCAGTACTTC. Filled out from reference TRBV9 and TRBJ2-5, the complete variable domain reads DSGVTQTPKHLITATGQRVTLRCSPRSGDLSVYWYQQSLDQGLQFLIQYYNGEERAKGNILERFSAQQFPDLHSELNLSSLELGDSALYFCASSAPGQLPQTQYFGPGTRLLVL.

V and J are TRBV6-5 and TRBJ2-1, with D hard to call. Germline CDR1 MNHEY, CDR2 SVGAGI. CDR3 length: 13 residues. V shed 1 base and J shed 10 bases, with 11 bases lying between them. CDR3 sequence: CASSYYDVAEQFF. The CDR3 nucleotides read TGTGCCAGCAGTTACTACGACGTAGCCGAGCAGTTCTTC.

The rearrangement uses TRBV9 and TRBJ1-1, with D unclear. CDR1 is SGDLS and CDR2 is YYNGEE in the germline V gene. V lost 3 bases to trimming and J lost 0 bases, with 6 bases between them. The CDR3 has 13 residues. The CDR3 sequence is CASSERLNTEAFF. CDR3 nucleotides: TGTGCCAGCAGCGAGCGCCTGAACACTGAAGCTTTCTTT.

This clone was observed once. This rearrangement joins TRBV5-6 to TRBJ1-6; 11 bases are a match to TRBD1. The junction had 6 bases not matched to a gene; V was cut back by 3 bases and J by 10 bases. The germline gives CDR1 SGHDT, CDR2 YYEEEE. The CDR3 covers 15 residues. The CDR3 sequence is CASSSPGQGGSPLHF. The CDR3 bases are TGTGCCAGCAGCTCCCCGGGACAGGGGGGATCACCCCTCCACTTT.

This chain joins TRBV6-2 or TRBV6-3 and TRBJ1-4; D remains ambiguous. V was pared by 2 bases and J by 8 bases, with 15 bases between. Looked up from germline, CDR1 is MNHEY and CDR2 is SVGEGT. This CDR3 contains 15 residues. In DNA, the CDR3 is TGTGCCAGCAGTTACAACCCCGACCGGGTCGAAAAACTGTTTTTT. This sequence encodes CASSYNPDRVEKLFF.

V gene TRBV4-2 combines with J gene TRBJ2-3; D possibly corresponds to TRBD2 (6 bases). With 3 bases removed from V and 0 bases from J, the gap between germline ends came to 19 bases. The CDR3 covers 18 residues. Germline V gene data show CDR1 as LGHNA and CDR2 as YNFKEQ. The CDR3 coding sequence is TGTGCCAGCAGCCATGCTCTCCGGGACTTCGCTAGCACAGATACGCAGTATTTT. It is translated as CASSHALRDFASTDTQYF.

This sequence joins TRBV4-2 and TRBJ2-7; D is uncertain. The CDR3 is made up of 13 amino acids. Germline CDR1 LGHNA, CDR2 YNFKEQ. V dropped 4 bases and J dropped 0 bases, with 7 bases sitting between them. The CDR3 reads CASSRDLSYEQYF. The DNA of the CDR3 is TGTGCCAGCAGCCGAGACCTCTCCTACGAGCAGTACTTC.

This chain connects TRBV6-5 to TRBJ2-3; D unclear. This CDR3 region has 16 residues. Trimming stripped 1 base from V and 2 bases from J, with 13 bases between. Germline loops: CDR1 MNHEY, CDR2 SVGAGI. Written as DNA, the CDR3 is TGTGCCAGCAGTTACTTTGGCTCGCCAAACACAGATACGCAGTATTTT. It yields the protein CASSYFGSPNTDTQYF.

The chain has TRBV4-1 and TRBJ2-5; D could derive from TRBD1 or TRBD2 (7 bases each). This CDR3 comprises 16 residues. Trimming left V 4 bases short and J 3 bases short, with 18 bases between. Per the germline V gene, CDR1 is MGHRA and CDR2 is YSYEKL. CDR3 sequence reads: CASSPGGGGRKETQYF. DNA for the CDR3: TGCGCCAGCAGCCCAGGGGGAGGGGGGCGGAAAGAGACCCAGTACTTC.

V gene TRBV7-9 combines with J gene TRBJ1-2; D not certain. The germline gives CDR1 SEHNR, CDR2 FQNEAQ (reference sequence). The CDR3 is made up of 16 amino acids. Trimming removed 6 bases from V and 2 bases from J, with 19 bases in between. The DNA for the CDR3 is TGTGCCAGCAGAATGGCGACTCAAGACGGAAACTATGGCTACACCTTC. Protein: CASRMATQDGNYGYTF. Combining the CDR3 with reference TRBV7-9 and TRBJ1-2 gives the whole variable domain DTGVSQNPRHKITKRGQNVTFRCDPISEHNRLYWYRQTLGQGPEFLTYFQNEAQLEKSRLLSDRFSAERPKGSFSTLEIQRTEQGDSAMYLCASRMATQDGNYGYTFGSGTRLTVV.

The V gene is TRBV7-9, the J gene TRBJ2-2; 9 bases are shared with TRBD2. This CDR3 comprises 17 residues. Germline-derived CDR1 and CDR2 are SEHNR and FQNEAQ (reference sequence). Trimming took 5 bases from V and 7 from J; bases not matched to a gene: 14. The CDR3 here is CASSRHLAGKVGGELFF. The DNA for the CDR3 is TGTGCCAGCAGCCGTCACCTAGCGGGAAAAGTCGGCGGGGAGCTGTTTTTT.

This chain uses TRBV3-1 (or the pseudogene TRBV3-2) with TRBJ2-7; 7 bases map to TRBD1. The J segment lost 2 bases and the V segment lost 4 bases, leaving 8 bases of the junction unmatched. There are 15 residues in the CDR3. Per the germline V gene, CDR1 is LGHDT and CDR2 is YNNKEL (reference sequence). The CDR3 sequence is CASSRYRGLPYEQYF. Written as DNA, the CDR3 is TGTGCCAGCAGCCGTTACAGGGGATTGCCCTACGAGCAGTACTTC.

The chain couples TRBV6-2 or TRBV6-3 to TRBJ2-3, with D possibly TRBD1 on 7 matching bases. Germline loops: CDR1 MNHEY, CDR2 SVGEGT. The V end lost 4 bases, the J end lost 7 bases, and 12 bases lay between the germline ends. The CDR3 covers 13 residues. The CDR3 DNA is TGTGCCAGCAGTTCTTCAGGGGGGTATACGCAGTATTTT. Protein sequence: CASSSSGGYTQYF.

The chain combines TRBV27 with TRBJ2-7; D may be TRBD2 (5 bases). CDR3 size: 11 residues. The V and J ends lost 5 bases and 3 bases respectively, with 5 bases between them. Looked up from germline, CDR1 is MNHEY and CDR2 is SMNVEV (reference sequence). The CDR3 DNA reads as TGTGCCAGCAGTGACTACTACGAGCAGTACTTC. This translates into CASSDYYEQYF.

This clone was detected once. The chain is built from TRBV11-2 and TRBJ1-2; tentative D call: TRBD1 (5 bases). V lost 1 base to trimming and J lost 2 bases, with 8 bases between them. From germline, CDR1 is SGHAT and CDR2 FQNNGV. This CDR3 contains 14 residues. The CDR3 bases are TGTGCCAGCAGCTTAGTATCAGGGAACTATGGCTACACCTTC. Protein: CASSLVSGNYGYTF. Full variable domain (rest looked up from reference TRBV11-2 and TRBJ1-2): EAGVAQSPRYKIIEKRQSVAFWCNPISGHATLYWYQQILGQGPKLLIQFQNNGVVDDSQLPKDRFSAERLKGVDSTLKIQPAKLEDSAVYLCASSLVSGNYGYTFGSGTRLTVV.

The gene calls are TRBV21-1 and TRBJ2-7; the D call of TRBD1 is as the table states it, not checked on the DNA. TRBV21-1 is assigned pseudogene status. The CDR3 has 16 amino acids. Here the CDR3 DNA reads TGTGCCAGCAGCAAACTTCGGGACAGAGAGACCTACGAGCAGTACTTC. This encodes CASSKLRDRETYEQYF.

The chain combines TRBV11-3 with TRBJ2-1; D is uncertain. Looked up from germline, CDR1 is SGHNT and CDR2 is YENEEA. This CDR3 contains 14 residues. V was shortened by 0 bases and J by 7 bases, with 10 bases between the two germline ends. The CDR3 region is CASSLDPHGNEQFF. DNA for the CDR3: TGTGCCAGCAGCTTAGATCCCCACGGGAATGAGCAGTTCTTC. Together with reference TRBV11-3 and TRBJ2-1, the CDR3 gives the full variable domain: EAGVVQSPRYKIIEKKQPVAFWCNPISGHNTLYWYLQNLGQGPELLIRYENEEAVDDSQLPKDRFSAERLKGVDSTLKIQPAELGDSAVYLCASSLDPHGNEQFFGPGTRLTVL.